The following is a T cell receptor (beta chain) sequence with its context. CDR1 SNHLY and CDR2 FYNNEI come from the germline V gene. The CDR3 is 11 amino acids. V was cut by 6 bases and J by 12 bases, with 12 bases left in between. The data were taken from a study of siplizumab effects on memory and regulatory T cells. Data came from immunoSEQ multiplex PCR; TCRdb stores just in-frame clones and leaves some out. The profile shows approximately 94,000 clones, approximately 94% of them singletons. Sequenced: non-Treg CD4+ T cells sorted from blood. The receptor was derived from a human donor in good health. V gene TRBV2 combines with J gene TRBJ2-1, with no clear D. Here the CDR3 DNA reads TGTGCCAGCAGGGTAGAGGTTGGGCAGTTCTTC. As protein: CASRVEVGQFF.